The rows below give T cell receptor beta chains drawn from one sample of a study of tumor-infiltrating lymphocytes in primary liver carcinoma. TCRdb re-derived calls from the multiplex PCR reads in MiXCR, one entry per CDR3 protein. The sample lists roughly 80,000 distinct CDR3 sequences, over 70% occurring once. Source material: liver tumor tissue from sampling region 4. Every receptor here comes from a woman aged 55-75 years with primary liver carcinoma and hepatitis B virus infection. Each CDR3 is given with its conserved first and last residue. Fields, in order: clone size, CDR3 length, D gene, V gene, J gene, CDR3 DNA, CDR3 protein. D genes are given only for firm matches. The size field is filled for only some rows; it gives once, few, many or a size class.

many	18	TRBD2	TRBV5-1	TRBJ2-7	TGCGCCAGCAGCTTTGGGCCCGTGACAGCGGGAGGGACCTACGAGCAGTACTTC	CASSFGPVTAGGTYEQYF
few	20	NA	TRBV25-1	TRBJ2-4	TGTGCCAGCAGTGGCCAGACTGGAGACAGCAAGTATATTGCCAAAAACATTCAGTACTTC	CASSGQTGDSKYIAKNIQYF
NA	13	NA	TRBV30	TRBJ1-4	TGTGCCTGGAGTGCGTCAGGGAATGAAAAGCTGCTTTTT	CAWSASGNEKLLF
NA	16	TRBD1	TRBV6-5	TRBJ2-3	TGTGCCAGCAGTTACGGGGCAGGGGGCTTTACAGATACGCAGTATTTT	CASSYGAGGFTDTQYF
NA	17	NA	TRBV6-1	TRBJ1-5	TGTGCCAGCAGTCTTATGGATGCGGCAGGGCTCAATCATCCCCAGCATTTT	CASSLMDAAGLNHPQHF
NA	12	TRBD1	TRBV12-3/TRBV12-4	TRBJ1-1	TGTGTCAGCTGCCGGGGCCTCAGGGGGGCTTTCTTT	CVSCRGLRGAFF
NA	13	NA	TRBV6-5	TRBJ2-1	TGTGCCAGGAGCTCCCTTAGGGGGAATATGCAGTTCTTC	CARSSLRGNMQFF
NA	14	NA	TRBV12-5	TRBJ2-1	TGTGCTAGTGGTCTAGAGGTAGCTTACAATGAGCAGTTCTTC	CASGLEVAYNEQFF
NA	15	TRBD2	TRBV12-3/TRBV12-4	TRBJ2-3	TGTGCCAGCAATTCTGGGGGACTAACCACAGATGCGCAGTATTTT	CASNSGGLTTDAQYF
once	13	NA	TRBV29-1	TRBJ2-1	TGCAACGTTGAACAGGGAACCTACAATGAGAAGTTCTTC	CNVEQGTYNEKFF
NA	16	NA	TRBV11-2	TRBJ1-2	TGTGTCAGCAGTCCCGGGACACCGGAGGGGTTCTATGGCTACACCTTC	CVSSPGTPEGFYGYTF
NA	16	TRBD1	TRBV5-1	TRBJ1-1	TGCGCCAGCAACCACAGGGGGTTGGGGATGAACACCGAAGCTTTCTTT	CASNHRGLGMNTEAFF
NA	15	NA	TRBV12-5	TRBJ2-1	TGTGCTAGTGGTTCCGGACAGAGGCTTAACAATGAGGAGTTCTTC	CASGSGQRLNNEEFF
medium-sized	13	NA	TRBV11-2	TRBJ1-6	TGTGCCAGCAGCTTAGATCCTAATTCACCCCTCCACTTT	CASSLDPNSPLHF
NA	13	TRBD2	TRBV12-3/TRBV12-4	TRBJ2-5	TGTGCCAGCAGTCAAACTAGCGGTGAGACCCAGCACTTC	CASSQTSGETQHF
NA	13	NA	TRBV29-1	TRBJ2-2	TGTAGCGTCACGGGGCACTCGGGCTGGGGGCTGTTTTTT	CSVTGHSGWGLFF